What follows are 10 T cell receptor beta chains derived from one specimen sequenced in a study of blood T cell repertoires in COVID-19. The data were produced by immunoSEQ multiplex PCR, yet TCRdb's version contains in-frame clones alone and is incomplete. The sample has about 65,000 clones, around four fifths seen once. Sequencing input: peripheral blood. These receptors all stem from a man older than 75 with acute or convalescent COVID-19.

This chain connects TRBV19 to TRBJ1-2, with D tentatively TRBD1 (5 bases). Germline V gene sequence: CDR1 LNHDA, CDR2 SQIVND (reference sequence). The CDR3 loop spans 14 amino acids. The V gene lost 6 bases and the J gene lost 2 bases, with 13 bases spanning the gap. CDR3 sequence: CASRAPGGNYGYTF. The CDR3 DNA reads as TGTGCCAGTAGGGCCCCTGGGGGGAACTATGGCTACACCTTC.

The rearrangement uses TRBV27 and TRBJ2-1, with a weak D call TRBD1 (6 bases). V was clipped by 3 bases and J by 6 bases, with 15 bases between them. The CDR3 has 15 amino acids. Germline CDR1 and CDR2: MNHEY and SMNVEV (reference sequence). The CDR3 bases are TGTGCCAGCAGTTTTCGGCTCAGGGGTCCCAATGAGCAGTTCTTC. Protein sequence: CASSFRLRGPNEQFF.

V and J are TRBV9 and TRBJ1-4, with D possibly TRBD1 on 5 matching bases. V lost 2 bases, J lost 7 bases, and 15 bases lay in between. From germline, CDR1 is SGDLS and CDR2 YYNGEE. The CDR3 contains 15 residues. The CDR3, as DNA: TGTGCCAGCAGCGTCGGGCGGCAGGGAGGTGAAAAACTGTTTTTT. It translates to CASSVGRQGGEKLFF. Drawing the rest from reference TRBV9 and TRBJ1-4, the complete variable domain is DSGVTQTPKHLITATGQRVTLRCSPRSGDLSVYWYQQSLDQGLQFLIQYYNGEERAKGNILERFSAQQFPDLHSELNLSSLELGDSALYFCASSVGRQGGEKLFFGSGTQLSVL.

This chain links TRBV12-3 or TRBV12-4 with TRBJ2-7, with D perhaps TRBD1 (6 bases). Trimming stripped 3 bases from V and 2 bases from J, with 8 bases between. There are 13 residues in the CDR3. The CDR3 spells CASSLTGAYEQYF. For the CDR3, the DNA is TGTGCCAGCAGTTTGACAGGTGCCTACGAGCAGTACTTC.

V is TRBV4-1 and J is TRBJ2-7, with 8 bases fitting TRBD1. V lost 0 bases, J lost 2 bases, and 3 bases stayed unmatched. The CDR3 spans 15 residues. In germline, CDR1 is MGHRA, CDR2 YSYEKL. The CDR3 loop is CASSQDRTGTYEQYF. CDR3 in DNA: TGCGCCAGCAGCCAAGATCGGACAGGGACCTACGAGCAGTACTTC.

This clone was seen only a few times. Written as DNA, the CDR3 is TGCAGTCTGACAGGGGGCGTGGGCTACACCTTC. Its translation: CSLTGGVGYTF. This sequence joins TRBV20-1 and TRBJ1-2; 10 bases fit TRBD1. Germline assignment: CDR1 DFQATT and CDR2 SNEGSKA (reference sequence). Losses at the gene ends were 8 bases for V and 8 bases for J; bases not matched to a gene: 5. This CDR3 is built from 11 residues.

The chain employs TRBV3-1 (or the pseudogene TRBV3-2) and TRBJ2-6, with D tentatively TRBD1 or TRBD2 (7 bases each). Germline assignment: CDR1 LGHDT and CDR2 YNNKEL (reference sequence). The CDR3 totals 16 residues. V was shortened by 7 bases and J by 3 bases, with 16 bases between the two germline ends. This chain's CDR3 is CASTQGGGFGANVLTF. The CDR3 region has the DNA TGTGCCAGCACCCAGGGGGGGGGCTTTGGGGCCAACGTCCTGACTTTC.

The chain combines TRBV6-5 with TRBJ1-2; D gene ambiguous. Trimming left V 7 bases short and J 6 bases short, with 18 bases between. The CDR3 contains 14 residues. CDR1 is MNHEY and CDR2 is SVGAGI in the germline V gene. The CDR3 region is CASTRRSREDGYTF. CDR3 in DNA: TGTGCCAGCACTCGTCGAAGTAGGGAGGATGGCTACACCTTC.

The chain recombines TRBV5-4 with TRBJ1-1; 11 nucleotides line up with TRBD1. Germline V gene sequence: CDR1 SGHNT, CDR2 YYREEE (reference sequence). The CDR3 spans 15 residues. V lost 4 bases and J lost 5; bases outside the gene matches: 7. The CDR3 loop is CASSGRDRGETEAFF. The DNA for the CDR3 is TGTGCCAGCAGCGGCCGGGACAGGGGGGAAACTGAAGCTTTCTTT.

The chain couples TRBV10-1 to TRBJ2-3; TRBD2 matches 8 bases. Germline V gene sequence: CDR1 WNHNN, CDR2 SYGVQD (reference sequence). The CDR3 covers 14 residues. V gave up 6 bases and J gave up 0 bases; unmatched junction bases: 2. The CDR3 spells CASSSGGSTDTQYF. The CDR3 coding sequence is TGCGCCAGCAGCTCGGGGGGGAGCACAGATACGCAGTATTTT.